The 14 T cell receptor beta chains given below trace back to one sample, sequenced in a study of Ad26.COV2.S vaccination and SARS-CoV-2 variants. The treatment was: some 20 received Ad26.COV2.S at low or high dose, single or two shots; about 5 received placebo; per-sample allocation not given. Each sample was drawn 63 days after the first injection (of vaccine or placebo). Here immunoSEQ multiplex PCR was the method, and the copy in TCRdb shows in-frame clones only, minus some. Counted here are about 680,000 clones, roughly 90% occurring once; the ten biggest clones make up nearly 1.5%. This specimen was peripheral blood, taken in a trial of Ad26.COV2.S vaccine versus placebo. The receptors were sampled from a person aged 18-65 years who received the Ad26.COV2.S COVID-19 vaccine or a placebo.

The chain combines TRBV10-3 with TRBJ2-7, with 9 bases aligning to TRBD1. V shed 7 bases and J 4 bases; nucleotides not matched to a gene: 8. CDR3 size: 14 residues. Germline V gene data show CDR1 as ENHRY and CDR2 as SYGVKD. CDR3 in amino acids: CAITAGTGPYEQYF. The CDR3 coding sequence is TGTGCCATCACTGCCGGGACAGGGCCTTACGAGCAGTACTTC.

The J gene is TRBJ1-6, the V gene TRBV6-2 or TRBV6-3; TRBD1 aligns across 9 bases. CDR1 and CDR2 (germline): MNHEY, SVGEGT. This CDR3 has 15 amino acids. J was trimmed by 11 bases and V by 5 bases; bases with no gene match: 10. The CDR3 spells CASSRLGQGYAPLHF. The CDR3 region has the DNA TGTGCCAGCAGTCGGTTAGGACAGGGGTATGCACCCCTCCACTTT.

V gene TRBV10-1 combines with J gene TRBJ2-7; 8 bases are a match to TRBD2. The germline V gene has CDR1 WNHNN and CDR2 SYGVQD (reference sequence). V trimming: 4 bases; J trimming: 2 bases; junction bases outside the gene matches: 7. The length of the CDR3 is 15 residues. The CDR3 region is CASSVNSGTPYEQYF. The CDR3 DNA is TGCGCCAGCAGTGTTAATAGCGGGACCCCCTACGAGCAGTACTTC.

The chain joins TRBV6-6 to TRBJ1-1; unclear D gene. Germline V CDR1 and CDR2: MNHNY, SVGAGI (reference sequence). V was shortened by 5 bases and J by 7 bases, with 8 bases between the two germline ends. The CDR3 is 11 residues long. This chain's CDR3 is CASSGQYEAFF. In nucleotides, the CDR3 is TGTGCCAGCAGTGGTCAGTATGAAGCTTTCTTT.

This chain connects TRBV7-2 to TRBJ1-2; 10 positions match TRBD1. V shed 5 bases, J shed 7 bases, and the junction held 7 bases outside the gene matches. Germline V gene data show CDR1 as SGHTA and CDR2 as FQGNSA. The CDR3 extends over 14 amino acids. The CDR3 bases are TGTGCCAGCAGCCCGACAGGGGGCGACGGTGGCTACACCTTC. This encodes CASSPTGGDGGYTF.

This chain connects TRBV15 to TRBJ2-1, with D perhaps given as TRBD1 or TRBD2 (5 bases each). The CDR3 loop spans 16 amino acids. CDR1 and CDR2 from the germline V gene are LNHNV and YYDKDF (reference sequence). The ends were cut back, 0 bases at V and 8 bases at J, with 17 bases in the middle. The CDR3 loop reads CATSRDRGRVGDEQFF. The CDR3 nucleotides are TGTGCCACCAGCAGAGATCGGGGCAGGGTGGGCGATGAGCAGTTCTTC.

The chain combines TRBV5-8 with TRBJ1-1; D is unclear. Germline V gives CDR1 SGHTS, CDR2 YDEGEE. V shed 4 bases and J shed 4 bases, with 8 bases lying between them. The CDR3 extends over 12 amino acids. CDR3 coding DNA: TGTGCCAGCAGCCAACAGTTCACTGAAGCTTTCTTT. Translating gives CASSQQFTEAFF.

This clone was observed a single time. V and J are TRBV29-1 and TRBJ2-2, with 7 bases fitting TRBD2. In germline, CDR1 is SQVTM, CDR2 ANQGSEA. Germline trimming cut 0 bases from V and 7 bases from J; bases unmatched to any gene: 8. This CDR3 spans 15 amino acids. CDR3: CSVEDRAGVNGELFF. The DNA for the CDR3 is TGCAGCGTTGAAGATAGGGCGGGGGTAAACGGGGAGCTGTTTTTT.

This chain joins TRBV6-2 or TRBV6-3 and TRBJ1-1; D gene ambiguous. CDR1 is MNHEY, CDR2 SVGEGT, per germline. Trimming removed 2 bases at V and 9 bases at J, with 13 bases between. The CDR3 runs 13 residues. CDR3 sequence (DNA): TGTGCCAGCAGTTACGATGGTAGGGAGAAAGCTTTCTTT. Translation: CASSYDGREKAFF.

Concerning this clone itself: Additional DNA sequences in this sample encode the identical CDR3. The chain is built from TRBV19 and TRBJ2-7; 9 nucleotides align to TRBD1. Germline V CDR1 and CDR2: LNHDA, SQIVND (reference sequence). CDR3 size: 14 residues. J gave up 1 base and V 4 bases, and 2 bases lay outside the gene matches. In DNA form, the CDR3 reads TGTGCCAGTAGTAGGGACAGGGATTCCTACGAGCAGTACTTC. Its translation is CASSRDRDSYEQYF. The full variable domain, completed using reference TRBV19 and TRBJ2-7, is DGGITQSPKYLFRKEGQNVTLSCEQNLNHDAMYWYRQDPGQGLRLIYYSQIVNDFQKGDIAEGYSVSREKKESFPLTVTSAQKNPTAFYLCASSRDRDSYEQYFGPGTRLTVT.

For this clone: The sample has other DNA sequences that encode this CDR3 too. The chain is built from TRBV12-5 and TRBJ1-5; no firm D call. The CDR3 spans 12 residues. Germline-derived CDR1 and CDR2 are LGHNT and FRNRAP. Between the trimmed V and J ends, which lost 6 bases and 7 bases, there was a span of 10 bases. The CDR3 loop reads CASGTPDQPQHF. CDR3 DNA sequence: TGTGCTAGTGGAACACCGGACCAGCCCCAGCATTTT.

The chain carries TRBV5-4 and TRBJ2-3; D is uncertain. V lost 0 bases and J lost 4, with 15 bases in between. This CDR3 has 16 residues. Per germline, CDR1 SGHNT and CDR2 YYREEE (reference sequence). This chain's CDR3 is CASSLAQTVDPDTQYF. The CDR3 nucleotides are TGTGCCAGCAGCTTGGCCCAAACGGTAGATCCAGATACGCAGTATTTT.

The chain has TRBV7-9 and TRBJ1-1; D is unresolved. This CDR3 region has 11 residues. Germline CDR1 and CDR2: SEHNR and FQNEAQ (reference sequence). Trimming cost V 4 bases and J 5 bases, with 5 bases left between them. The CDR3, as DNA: TGTGCCAGCAGCTGGCAAACTGAAGCTTTCTTT. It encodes CASSWQTEAFF.

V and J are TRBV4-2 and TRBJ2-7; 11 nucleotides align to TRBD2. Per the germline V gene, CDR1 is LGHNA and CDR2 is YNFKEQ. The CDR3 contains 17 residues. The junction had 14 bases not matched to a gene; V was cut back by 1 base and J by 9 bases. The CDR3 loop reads CASSQGRGLAGGGPQYF. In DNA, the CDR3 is TGTGCCAGCAGCCAAGGGAGAGGGCTAGCGGGAGGAGGGCCGCAGTACTTC.